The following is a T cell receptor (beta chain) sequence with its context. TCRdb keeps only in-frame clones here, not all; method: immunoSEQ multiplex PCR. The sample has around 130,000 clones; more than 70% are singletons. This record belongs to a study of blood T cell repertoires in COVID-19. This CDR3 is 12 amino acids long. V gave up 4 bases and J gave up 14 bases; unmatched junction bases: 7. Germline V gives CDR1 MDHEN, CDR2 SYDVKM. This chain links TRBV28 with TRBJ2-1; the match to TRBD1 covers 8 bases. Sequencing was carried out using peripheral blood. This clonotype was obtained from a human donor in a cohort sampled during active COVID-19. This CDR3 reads CASSSRGRFEFF. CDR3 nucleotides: TGTGCCAGCAGTTCCAGGGGGCGATTTGAGTTCTTC.